This T cell receptor (beta chain) is drawn from a study of shared clonotypes between healthy human individuals. Assay: immunoSEQ multiplex PCR; the TCRdb copy retains only in-frame clones and omits some. The table has hundreds of thousands of clones, approximately 95% seen once. This CDR3 is 13 amino acids long. Germline V gives CDR1 SEHNR, CDR2 FQNEAQ (reference sequence). The V and J ends lost 5 bases and 8 bases, in that order; junction bases with no gene match: 5. CD45RO negativity and positive selection for CCR7 defined naive CD8 cells, a population that excluded terminally differentiated effector memory CD45RA+ cells. Adult donors, all healthy and HIV-negative, had no recent acute infections or vaccinations.

The clonotype comes from a woman aged 30 to 39 in good health. The rearrangement joins TRBV7-9 to TRBJ1-1, with TRBD1 identical over 10 bases. Material: naive CD8+ T cells sorted from blood. CDR3 sequence: CASSHGTGAEAFF. In nucleotides, the CDR3 is TGTGCCAGCAGCCATGGGACAGGGGCCGAAGCTTTCTTT.